These T cell receptor beta chains were read from a single sample in a study of low-dose radiotherapy and immunotherapy resistance in tumors. TCRdb used MiXCR to reprocess the reads, holding one entry per CDR3 protein. This sample carries about 39,000 distinct CDR3 sequences, 31% of them seen once, and the ten largest clones take roughly 4%. The specimen comprised PBMCs, sampled before treatment. These receptors all stem from a male donor with gallbladder cancer. The CDR3 runs from the conserved cysteine through the conserved F or W. Not all rows give a size; the values are once, few, many and, for expanded clones, a class.

size	V	J	CDR3
many	TRBV9	TRBJ2-1	CASSVDGFSQFF
many	TRBV29-1	TRBJ2-7	CSVLRLAGGTPPNYEQYF
NA	TRBV20-1	TRBJ2-3	CSARGNLAAGTDTQYF
few	TRBV9	TRBJ2-7	CASSPSGGPYEQYF
NA	TRBV5-6	TRBJ2-3	CASSFGRLHTDTQYF
NA	TRBV5-1	TRBJ2-7	CASSNRTSGSGEQYF
few	TRBV2	TRBJ2-1	CASIPGGSFGNEQFF
many	TRBV4-2	TRBJ1-1	CASSLAGRRENTEAFF
NA	TRBV13	TRBJ2-5	CASSLTSASGGAAVQYF
many	TRBV7-2	TRBJ2-1	CASFRGRNEQFF
many	TRBV12-3/TRBV12-4	TRBJ2-7	CASSLDPSSSYEQYF
many	TRBV5-1	TRBJ2-2	CASRPGTENTGELFF
many	TRBV7-9	TRBJ2-7	CASSWGSYEQYF
many	TRBV2	TRBJ2-6	CASSRQGAGANVLTF
many	TRBV7-9	TRBJ2-1	CASSYPGASVDEQFF
many	TRBV5-1	TRBJ2-2	CATGGLGRNTGELFF
NA	TRBV20-1	TRBJ2-1	CSARDGRGGTYNEQFF
few	TRBV6-2/TRBV6-3	TRBJ2-3	CASSLAGARDTQYF
few	TRBV7-6	TRBJ1-2	CASSPSTDNYGYTF
many	TRBV29-1	TRBJ2-7	CSVADREYEQYF
once	TRBV20-1	TRBJ1-4	CSASLGFDEKLFFF
medium-sized	TRBV6-2/TRBV6-3	TRBJ2-3	CASRRTSGSILSPDTQYF
few	TRBV5-1	TRBJ1-4	CASSSGTGGVKLFF
NA	TRBV15	TRBJ2-3	CATSREGTRGTDTQYF
many	TRBV3-1	TRBJ2-7	CASSQVGTSGRYLYEQYF
many	TRBV7-6	TRBJ2-1	CASSLSGTLYNEQFF
NA	TRBV6-2/TRBV6-3	TRBJ2-7	CASAGTYSYEQYF
NA	TRBV28	TRBJ1-2	CASTPGQGIVYTF
many	TRBV6-2/TRBV6-3	TRBJ2-3	CASRFQQGPDTQYF
many	TRBV11-2	TRBJ1-2	CASSFEGYGYTF
few	TRBV18	TRBJ1-5	CASSPAPQGDQPQHF
NA	TRBV2	TRBJ1-5	CASSEIGGGINQPQHF
many	TRBV12-3/TRBV12-4	TRBJ2-5	CASSLAGVGTQYF
many	TRBV5-6	TRBJ2-7	CASSLGQGIYEQYF
NA	TRBV7-2	TRBJ2-2	CASSFWTSGGGELFF
many	TRBV7-9	TRBJ2-1	CASSLTQGPNEQFF
many	TRBV27	TRBJ2-7	CATSSDPGYEQYF
many	TRBV5-1	TRBJ2-5	CASSPGTSGSETQYF
NA	TRBV19	TRBJ1-2	CASSMTTANDGYTF
NA	TRBV12-3/TRBV12-4	TRBJ2-1	CASSFIYREQFF
NA	TRBV6-1	TRBJ2-4	CASRERPYRQGNWDIQYF
many	TRBV28	TRBJ2-1	CASSLDSYNEQFF
NA	TRBV21-1	TRBJ2-3	CARGSAGRSSGRRSTDTQYF
NA	TRBV28	TRBJ2-7	CASSSPRGTHTYEQYF
few	TRBV7-4	TRBJ2-1	CATYHNEQFF
many	TRBV27	TRBJ1-2	CASTPLGGRGYGYTF
many	TRBV3-1	TRBJ1-6	CASSQGTGNNSPLHF
many	TRBV3-1	TRBJ2-7	CASSQDLGQVIYEQYF
few	TRBV28	TRBJ2-7	CASSLQVNEQYF
NA	TRBV29-1	TRBJ2-7	CSVVPTVGEQYF
many	TRBV6-2/TRBV6-3	TRBJ2-1	CASSYVLAGSMSSYNEQFF
many	TRBV9	TRBJ2-1	CASSGTSGVTNEQFF
NA	TRBV11-2	TRBJ2-7	CASSGWDRISYEQYF
NA	TRBV20-1	TRBJ2-5	CSARVPGQGSGAQYF
NA	TRBV29-1	TRBJ1-2	CSVVGGGEFYGYTF